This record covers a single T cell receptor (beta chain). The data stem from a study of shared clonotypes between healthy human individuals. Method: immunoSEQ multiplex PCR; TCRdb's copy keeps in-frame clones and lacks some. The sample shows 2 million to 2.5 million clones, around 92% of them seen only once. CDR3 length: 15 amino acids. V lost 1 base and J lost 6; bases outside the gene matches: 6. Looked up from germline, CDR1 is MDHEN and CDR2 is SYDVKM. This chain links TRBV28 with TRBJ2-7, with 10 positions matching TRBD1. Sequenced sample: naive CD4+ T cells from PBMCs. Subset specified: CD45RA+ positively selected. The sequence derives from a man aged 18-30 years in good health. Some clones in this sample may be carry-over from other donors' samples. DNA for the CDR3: TGTGCCAGCAGTTTATCCCGGACAGGGGGTTCCGAGCAGTACTTC. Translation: CASSLSRTGGSEQYF.